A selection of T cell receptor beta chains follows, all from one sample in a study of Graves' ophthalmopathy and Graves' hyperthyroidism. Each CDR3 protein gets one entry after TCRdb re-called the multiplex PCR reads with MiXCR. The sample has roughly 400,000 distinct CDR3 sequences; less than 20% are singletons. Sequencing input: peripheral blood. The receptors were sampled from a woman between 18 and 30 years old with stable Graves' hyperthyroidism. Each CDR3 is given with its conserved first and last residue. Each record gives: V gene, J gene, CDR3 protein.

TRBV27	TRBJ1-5	CASRAQGASNQPQHF
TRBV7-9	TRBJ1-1	CASTRTGENTEAFF
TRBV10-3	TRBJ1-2	CAISESNDGYTF
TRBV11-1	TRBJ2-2	CASSLVLLLGRNTGELFF
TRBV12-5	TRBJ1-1	CASGSTGGTIRTEAFF
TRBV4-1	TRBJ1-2	CTSSPTGTYGYTF
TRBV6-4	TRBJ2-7	CASSQDSRDFEQYF
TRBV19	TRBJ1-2	CASSIPDRGPGYTF
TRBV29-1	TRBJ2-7	CSVALAGPYEQYF
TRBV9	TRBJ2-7	CASSVDGGGSYEQYF
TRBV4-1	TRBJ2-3	CASSHSGSTQYF
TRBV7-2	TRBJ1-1	CASSLAGVTVPEAFF
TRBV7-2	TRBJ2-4	CASSSYAAGAKNIKYF
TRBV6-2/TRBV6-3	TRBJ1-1	CASSKGRVGMNTEAFF
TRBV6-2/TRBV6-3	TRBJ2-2	CASSYSGLAGYTGELFF
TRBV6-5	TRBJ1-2	CASSYSWQAYYGYTF
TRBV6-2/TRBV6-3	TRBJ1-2	CASSPQIYGYTF
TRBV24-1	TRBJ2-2	CATSDLQGLGELFF
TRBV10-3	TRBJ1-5	CAISEGVGQGGRQPQHF
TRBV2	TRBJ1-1	CASSRTEPNTEAFF
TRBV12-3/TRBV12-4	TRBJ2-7	CASSLEGWDEQYF
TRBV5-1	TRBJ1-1	CASSLGTGAGEAFF
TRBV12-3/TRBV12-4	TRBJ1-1	CASSLGPRTEAFF
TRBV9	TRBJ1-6	CASNNPGQEYNSPLHF
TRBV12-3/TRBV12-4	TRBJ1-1	CASSFGGTGTEAFF
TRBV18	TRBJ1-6	CASSPGHQGNSPLHF
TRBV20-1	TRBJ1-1	CSASDISGAFF
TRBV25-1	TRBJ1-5	CASSGVGYNQPQHF
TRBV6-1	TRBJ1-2	CASSETEPYGYTF
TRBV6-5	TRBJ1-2	CASSYSRQTHYGYTF
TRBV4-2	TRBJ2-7	CASSQERGGYEQYF
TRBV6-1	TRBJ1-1	CASTLWQNTEAFF
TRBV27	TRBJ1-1	CASKPGALNTEAFF
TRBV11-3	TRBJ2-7	CASSRRDSYEQYF
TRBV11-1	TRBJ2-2	CASSFTGAPGGGELFF
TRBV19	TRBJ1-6	CASSTPGQTNSPLHF
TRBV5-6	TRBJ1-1	CASSPNRGSLNTEAFF
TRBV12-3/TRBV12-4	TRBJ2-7	CASTMMDREGYEQYF
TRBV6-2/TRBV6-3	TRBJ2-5	CASQGGFGETQYF
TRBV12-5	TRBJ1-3	CASGLAEPNRAAGNTIYF
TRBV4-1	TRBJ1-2	CASSQDYIEITGPPYGYTF
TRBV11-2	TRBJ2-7	CASSSRPSGGGGPYEQYF